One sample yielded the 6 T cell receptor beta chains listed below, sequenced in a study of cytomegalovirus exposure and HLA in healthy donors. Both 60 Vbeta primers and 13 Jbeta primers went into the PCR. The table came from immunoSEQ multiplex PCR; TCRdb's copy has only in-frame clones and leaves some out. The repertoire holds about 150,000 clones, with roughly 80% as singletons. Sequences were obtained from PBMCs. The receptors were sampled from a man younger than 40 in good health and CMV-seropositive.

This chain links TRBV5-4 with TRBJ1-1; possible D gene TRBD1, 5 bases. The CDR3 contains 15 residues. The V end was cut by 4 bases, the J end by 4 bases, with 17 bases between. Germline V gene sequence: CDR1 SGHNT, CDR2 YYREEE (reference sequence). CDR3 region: CASSGGMVTVTEAFF. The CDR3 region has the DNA TGTGCCAGCAGCGGGGGGATGGTAACGGTCACTGAAGCTTTCTTT.

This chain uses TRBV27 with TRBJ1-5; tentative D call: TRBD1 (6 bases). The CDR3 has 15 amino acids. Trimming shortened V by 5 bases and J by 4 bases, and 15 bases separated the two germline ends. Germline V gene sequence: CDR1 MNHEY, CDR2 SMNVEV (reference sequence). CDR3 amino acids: CASSPITGSNQPQHF. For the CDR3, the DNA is TGTGCCAGCAGTCCTATAACAGGGTCGAATCAGCCCCAGCATTTT.

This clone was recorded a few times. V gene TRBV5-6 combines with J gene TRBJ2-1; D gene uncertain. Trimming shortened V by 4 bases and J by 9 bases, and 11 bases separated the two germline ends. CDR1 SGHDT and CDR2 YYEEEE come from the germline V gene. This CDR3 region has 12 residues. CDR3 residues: CASSPLVGEQFF. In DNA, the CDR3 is TGTGCCAGCAGCCCACTGGTCGGTGAGCAGTTCTTC.

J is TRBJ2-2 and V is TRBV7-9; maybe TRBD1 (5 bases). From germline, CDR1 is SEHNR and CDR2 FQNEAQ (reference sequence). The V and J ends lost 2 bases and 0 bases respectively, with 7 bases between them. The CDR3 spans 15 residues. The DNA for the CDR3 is TGTGCCAGCAGCTTATCGACAGCGAACACCGGGGAGCTGTTTTTT. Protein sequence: CASSLSTANTGELFF.

In DNA form, the CDR3 reads TGTGCCAGCAGTTACTCGATGGGCACCGCTCCCGAAGCTTTCTTT. Its protein product is CASSYSMGTAPEAFF. The chain combines TRBV6-5 with TRBJ1-1; D gene unclear. Trimming took 0 bases from V and 8 from J, leaving 16 bases between them. Per germline, CDR1 MNHEY and CDR2 SVGAGI. The CDR3 is 15 residues long.

CDR3 bases: TGTGCCAGTAGTTTAATAGCGGGAGAATATGAGCAGTTCTTC. Protein sequence: CASSLIAGEYEQFF. V gene TRBV19 combines with J gene TRBJ2-1, with TRBD2 matching 9 bases. Germline V gene lookup returns CDR1 LNHDA and CDR2 SQIVND (reference sequence). The CDR3 is 14 amino acids. V lost 5 bases and J lost 8; bases outside the gene matches: 7.